This T cell receptor beta chain comes out of a study of identifying expanded T cells in peripheral blood (dated by TCRdb to the late 2010s). In the study overall: Technical replicates were generated by sequencing separate aliquots of the same genomic DNA pool, with four replicates compared pairwise.

No immune events, such as infections, were documented for the healthy donors during the collection period. Time-dependent variance in a beta-binomial model of T-cell clone differential abundance was calibrated using healthy-donor blood repertoires as a training cohort. The training cohort was composed of approximately 10 healthy donors, 3 female and 7 male. An age range of about 29 to 65 years, with an average of about 45 years, was recorded for the donors. Whole blood from each healthy donor was obtained from a commercial supplier and was collected at three time points roughly two weeks apart. For immunosequencing, genomic DNA was extracted from unsorted whole blood. The immunoSEQ Assay, which uses bias-controlled multiplex PCR amplification of genomic DNA, was used to profile TCRbeta CDR3 regions. The authors processed their data as follows. To quantify the absolute abundance of each unique TCRbeta CDR3 region, the sequences were collapsed and filtered. Differential abundance was tested with a binomial (Fisher-equivalent) model and with a beta-binomial model adding time-dependent variance fitted from healthy donors. Clones with fewer than 5 combined templates were removed, and differential abundance was called for clones with a Benjamini-Hochberg FDR below 0.01. Beta-binomial variance was modeled as a function of total template count across the two samples using the form v = (b*log(k)+a)^2. Sourced from immuneACCESS, this table was stored by TCRdb with only in-frame sequences that have V and J called. A share of the clones is absent; for the studies checked, an unresolved V gene accounts for under half, and the remainder has no known explanation. Clonal size and the V and J genes are those of that table, whereas D and trimming came from the DNA. Within this sample are some 78,000 clones, with 88% of them counted one time only. Of the sample, 15% to 20% is held by the ten largest clones.

With regard to this clone: There is no known antigen for this receptor. No much larger clone exists at a distance of one base, and base qualities are not known.

The study at large found these results: The authors expected that over much longer intervals, such as months to years, biological variance in healthy repertoires might increase even further. In all healthy donors, the variance in clone template counts between samples taken approximately 15 days apart rose significantly as total template count increased. Between technical replicates the binomial model flagged 1 to 1.5 differentially abundant clones, whereas over roughly two weeks the binomial model flagged about 16.4 and over about four weeks 19 to 20. Across all healthy-donor time intervals, the beta-binomial model significantly lowered both the number of clones called differentially abundant and the false-positive rate.

CDR1 and CDR2, looked up from the germline V gene, are SGHVT and SQSDAQ. From cysteine to phenylalanine, the CDR3 is 12 amino acids long. The retained sequence is limited to the CDR3, 36 bases, with the frame set at the first base. V is clipped by 3 bases and J by 4 bases, and the sequence between their germline boundaries is 6 bases long. Sequencing input: blood. This receptor chain uses TRBV7-4 and TRBJ1-2, with the D gene not confidently named. This clonotype originated in a person aged 18-70 years in good health. In nucleotides, the sequence is TGTGCCAGCAGCTTCATTGCCTATGGCTACACCTTC. This encodes CASSFIAYGYTF.